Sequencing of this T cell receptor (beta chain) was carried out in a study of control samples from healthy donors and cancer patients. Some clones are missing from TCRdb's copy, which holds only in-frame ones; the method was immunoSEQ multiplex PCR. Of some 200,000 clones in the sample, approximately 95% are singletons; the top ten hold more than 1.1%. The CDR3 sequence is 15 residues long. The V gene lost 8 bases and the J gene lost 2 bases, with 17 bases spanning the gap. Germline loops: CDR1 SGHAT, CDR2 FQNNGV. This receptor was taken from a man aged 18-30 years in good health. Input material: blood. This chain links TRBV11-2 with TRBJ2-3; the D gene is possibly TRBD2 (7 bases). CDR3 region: CASSWGGETTDTQYF. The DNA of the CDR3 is TGTGCCAGCTCATGGGGGGGCGAAACCACAGATACGCAGTATTTT.